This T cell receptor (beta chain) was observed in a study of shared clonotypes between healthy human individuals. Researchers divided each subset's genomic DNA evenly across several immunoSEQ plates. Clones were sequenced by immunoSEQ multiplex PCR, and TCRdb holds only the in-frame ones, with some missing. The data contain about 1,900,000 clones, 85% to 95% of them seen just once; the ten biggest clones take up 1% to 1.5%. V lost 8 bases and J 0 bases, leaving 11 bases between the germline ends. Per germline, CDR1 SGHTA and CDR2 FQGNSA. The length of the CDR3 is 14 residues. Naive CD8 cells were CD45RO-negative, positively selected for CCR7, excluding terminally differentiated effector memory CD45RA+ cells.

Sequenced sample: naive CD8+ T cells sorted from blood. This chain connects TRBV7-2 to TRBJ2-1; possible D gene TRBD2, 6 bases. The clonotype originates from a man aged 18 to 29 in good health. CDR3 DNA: TGTGCCAGCCGCGGGGCCAGCTCCTACAATGAGCAGTTCTTC. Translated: CASRGASSYNEQFF.